This passage covers 25 T cell receptor beta chains from one sample sequenced in a study of long-term antiretroviral therapy in people with HIV. With survey level as its setting, the immunoSEQ assay was v3.0. Assay: immunoSEQ multiplex PCR; the TCRdb copy retains only in-frame clones and omits some. The sample includes 26,000 or so clones, around four fifths seen only once; the top ten take approximately 5.5%. The sequences come from unsorted PBMCs, collected 3 years after starting antiretroviral therapy. The receptor set was obtained from a man aged 18 to 30 with HIV.

This clone has a single count. This chain links TRBV5-5 with TRBJ2-3, with 10 positions matching TRBD1. The CDR3 length is 15 residues. From germline, CDR1 is SGHKS and CDR2 YYEKEE (reference sequence). Trimming at V came to 4 bases and at J to 5 bases, leaving 7 bases not matched to a gene. The CDR3 spells CASSPGTGAEDTQYF. CDR3 coding DNA: TGTGCCAGCAGCCCAGGGACAGGGGCAGAAGATACGCAGTATTTT.

This clone was observed a few times. Distinct nucleotide sequences in the sample also encode this CDR3. This chain uses TRBV7-9 with TRBJ1-2; no reliable D call. CDR1 and CDR2 (germline): SEHNR, FQNEAQ (reference sequence). CDR3 length equals 11 residues. V dropped 5 bases and J dropped 3 bases, with 4 bases sitting between them. CDR3 bases: TGTGCCAGCAGCCGAGACTATGGCTACACCTTC. Amino acid sequence: CASSRDYGYTF. The full variable domain, rest sourced from reference TRBV7-9 and TRBJ1-2, is DTGVSQNPRHKITKRGQNVTFRCDPISEHNRLYWYRQTLGQGPEFLTYFQNEAQLEKSRLLSDRFSAERPKGSFSTLEIQRTEQGDSAMYLCASSRDYGYTFGSGTRLTVV.

The gene calls are TRBV6-1 and TRBJ1-2; 9 bases map to TRBD1. The CDR3 covers 13 residues. Trimming removed 3 bases from V and 5 bases from J; junction bases left unmatched: 1. CDR1 and CDR2 (germline): MNHNS, SASEGT. The CDR3 nucleotides read TGTGCCAGCAGTGAGGACAGGGGTTATGGCTACACCTTC. Translating it yields CASSEDRGYGYTF.

There are a few counts of this clone. The chain couples TRBV4-1 to TRBJ1-3; 12 bases match TRBD1. This CDR3 comprises 17 residues. Germline CDR1 and CDR2: MGHRA and YSYEKL. Trimming took 4 bases from V and 4 from J; bases not matched to a gene: 8. The CDR3 nucleotides read TGCGCCAGCAGCCCACCGGGACAGGGGGCTCGCGGAAACACCATATATTTT. This encodes CASSPPGQGARGNTIYF.

The chain links TRBV5-1 to TRBJ1-3; 8 positions agree with TRBD1. CDR3 length: 14 amino acids. Germline lookup yields CDR1 SGHRS and CDR2 YFSETQ. V shed 4 bases, J shed 4 bases, and the junction held 4 bases outside the gene matches. CDR3 protein: CASSPRDRGNTIYF. For the CDR3, the DNA is TGCGCCAGCAGCCCAAGGGACAGGGGAAACACCATATATTTT.

This chain links TRBV4-1 with TRBJ2-7, with D unclear. The CDR3 spans 13 residues. CDR1 and CDR2 (germline): MGHRA, YSYEKL. Trimming removed 3 bases at V and 0 bases at J, with 6 bases between. CDR3 sequence reads: CASSQDHSYEQYF. The CDR3 DNA follows: TGCGCCAGCAGCCAGGACCACTCCTACGAGCAGTACTTC.

The chain combines TRBV10-3 with TRBJ1-1; 10 bases are a match to TRBD1. This CDR3 contains 14 residues. Germline V CDR1 and CDR2: ENHRY, SYGVKD. With V trimmed by 5 bases and J by 3 bases, 3 bases remained unmatched. CDR3 in DNA: TGTGCCATCAGTCTTGGACAGGGGGACACTGAAGCTTTCTTT. It yields the protein CAISLGQGDTEAFF.

The chain links TRBV18 to TRBJ2-7, with D tentatively TRBD1 or TRBD2 (5 bases each). Trimming removed 3 bases from V and 6 bases from J, with 9 bases in between. Germline CDR1 reads KGHSH; CDR2 reads LQKENI. The CDR3 spans 12 residues. The CDR3 DNA is TGTGCCAGCTCACCCGGGACCGCCGAGCAGTACTTC. Amino acids: CASSPGTAEQYF.

The chain recombines TRBV14 with TRBJ2-7; perhaps TRBD1 as D (6 bases). Germline assignment: CDR1 SGHDN and CDR2 FVKESK. Trimming removed 3 bases from V and 5 bases from J, with 17 bases in between. There are 15 residues in the CDR3. CDR3 bases: TGTGCCAGCAGCCACGGGACACCGCGTCTGGACGAGCAGTACTTC. Protein sequence: CASSHGTPRLDEQYF.

The gene calls are TRBV28 and TRBJ2-5; unclear D gene. The V end was cut by 5 bases, the J end by 5 bases, with 12 bases between. Looked up from germline, CDR1 is MDHEN and CDR2 is SYDVKM. The CDR3 consists of 13 residues. The CDR3 DNA reads as TGTGCCAGCAGTCCCCCCAACTCGGAGACCCAGTACTTC. It codes for CASSPPNSETQYF.

The chain carries TRBV27 and TRBJ2-3, with 9 bases aligning to TRBD2. CDR3 size: 18 residues. Germline V gene data show CDR1 as MNHEY and CDR2 as SMNVEV (reference sequence). Unmatched junction bases numbered 12, after V lost 2 bases and J lost 3 bases. The CDR3 nucleotides are TGTGCCAGCAGTTTAGGAAGCCTAGCGGGGAAGAGGACAGATACGCAGTATTTT. This gives the protein CASSLGSLAGKRTDTQYF.

This sequence joins TRBV6-4 and TRBJ2-7; D gene uncertain. Germline assignment: CDR1 MRHNA and CDR2 SNTAGT. CDR3 size: 12 residues. Trimming removed 4 bases at V and 3 bases at J, with 7 bases between. The CDR3 coding sequence is TGTGCCAGCAGTGTACCCGGCTACGAGCAGTACGTC. It specifies CASSVPGYEQYV.

The V and J genes are TRBV4-1 and TRBJ1-6; unclear D gene. V shed 1 base and J shed 9 bases, with 10 bases lying between them. Germline V gives CDR1 MGHRA, CDR2 YSYEKL. CDR3 length: 14 residues. The DNA for the CDR3 is TGCGCCAGCAGCCAAGCGAAAGTCGGTTCACCCCTCCACTTT. This gives the protein CASSQAKVGSPLHF.

The CDR3 region is CASSLDSRGGYNEQFF. The CDR3, as DNA: TGTGCCAGCAGCTTAGATAGCCGCGGGGGCTACAATGAGCAGTTCTTC. This sequence joins TRBV5-4 and TRBJ2-1, with TRBD2 identical over 7 bases. This CDR3 has 16 residues. Trimming took 2 bases from V and 3 from J; bases not matched to a gene: 8. Germline CDR1 reads SGHNT; CDR2 reads YYREEE (reference sequence).

This sequence joins TRBV10-3 and TRBJ1-2, with TRBD1 matching over 10 bases. Germline-derived CDR1 and CDR2 are ENHRY and SYGVKD. Germline trimming cut 2 bases from V and 4 bases from J; bases unmatched to any gene: 1. This CDR3 has 14 residues. The CDR3 protein is CAISEGQGVYGYTF. In DNA, the CDR3 is TGTGCCATCAGTGAGGGACAGGGGGTCTATGGCTACACCTTC.

The count of this clone is one. V gene TRBV2 combines with J gene TRBJ1-5; no firm D call. Germline values: CDR1 SNHLY, CDR2 FYNNEI. Trimming stripped 6 bases from V and 0 bases from J, with 6 bases between. The CDR3 is 13 amino acids. CDR3 amino acids: CASRPDSNQPQHF. For the CDR3, the DNA is TGTGCCAGCAGACCAGATAGCAATCAGCCCCAGCATTTT.

This clone was detected a few times. The genes are TRBV6-1 and TRBJ1-6; no clear D gene. This CDR3 is built from 16 residues. Trimming took 1 base from V and 0 from J, leaving 7 bases between them. Germline CDR1 and CDR2: MNHNS and SASEGT. The CDR3 DNA reads TGTGCCAGCAGTGAAGGTAGAAGCTCCTATAATTCACCCCTCCACTTT. Translating gives CASSEGRSSYNSPLHF.

This sequence joins TRBV7-9 and TRBJ1-1; a possible D gene is TRBD1 (5 bases). In germline, CDR1 is SEHNR, CDR2 FQNEAQ (reference sequence). The CDR3 length is 13 residues. V was cut by 7 bases and J by 7 bases, with 16 bases left in between. CDR3 sequence (DNA): TGTGCCAGCATCGCCTGGGGGAGGGATGAAGCTTTCTTT. It translates to CASIAWGRDEAFF.

This clone was detected a few times. The chain couples TRBV19 to TRBJ1-2; no clear D gene. The CDR3 consists of 15 residues. CDR1 LNHDA and CDR2 SQIVND come from the germline V gene (reference sequence). Trimming cost V 1 base and J 5 bases, with 14 bases left between them. CDR3 coding DNA: TGTGCCAGTAGTATAGCCCCTAGAGGAGTTTATGGCTACACCTTC. Translation: CASSIAPRGVYGYTF.

The V and J genes are TRBV5-1 and TRBJ1-2; unclear D gene. Germline loops: CDR1 SGHRS, CDR2 YFSETQ. This CDR3 comprises 12 residues. V was shortened by 4 bases and J by 5 bases, with 9 bases between the two germline ends. The CDR3 region has the DNA TGCGCCAGCAGCGGAGACTTTTATGGCTACACCTTC. It yields the protein CASSGDFYGYTF.

V usage is TRBV4-1 and J usage is TRBJ2-2, with D unclear. V was pared by 0 bases and J by 0 bases, with 8 bases between. Germline CDR1 reads MGHRA; CDR2 reads YSYEKL. The CDR3 length is 16 residues. CDR3 residues: CASSQESGPNTGELFF. The CDR3 region has the DNA TGCGCCAGCAGCCAAGAATCGGGCCCGAACACCGGGGAGCTGTTTTTT.

The V gene is TRBV19, the J gene TRBJ2-1, with 7 bases lining up with TRBD2. Trimming at V came to 3 bases and at J to 8 bases, leaving 10 bases not matched to a gene. The CDR3 has 15 residues. Germline CDR1 LNHDA, CDR2 SQIVND (reference sequence). CDR3 bases: TGTGCCAGTAGTATTTATAGACTAGCTTCCGATGAGCAGTTCTTC. As protein: CASSIYRLASDEQFF.

V is TRBV30 and J is TRBJ2-2; the D gene is possibly TRBD1 (6 bases). The V gene's germline CDR1 is GTSNPN and CDR2 SVGIG (reference sequence). The V and J ends lost 1 base and 0 bases respectively, with 12 bases between them. This CDR3 is built from 16 residues. In nucleotides, the CDR3 is TGTGCCTGGAGTGGGGTAGGACAGCCGAACACCGGGGAGCTGTTTTTT. Encoded protein: CAWSGVGQPNTGELFF.

The CDR3 sequence is CASSRLAGGVDTQYF. In nucleotides, the CDR3 is TGTGCCAGCAGCCGACTAGCGGGGGGGGTGGATACGCAGTATTTT. The chain links TRBV7-3 to TRBJ2-3; 14 bases align to TRBD2. The trim removed 5 bases at V and 6 bases at J, leaving 4 bases unmatched. The CDR3 runs 15 residues. Per germline, CDR1 SGHTA and CDR2 FQGTGA.

The J gene is TRBJ1-3, the V gene TRBV30; D remains unclear. Germline V gene lookup returns CDR1 GTSNPN and CDR2 SVGIG (reference sequence). The CDR3 extends over 13 amino acids. V shed 5 bases and J shed 1 base, with 9 bases lying between them. The DNA for the CDR3 is TGTGCCTGGTCCTCCCAGTCTGGAAACACCATATATTTT. Translated, it gives CAWSSQSGNTIYF.